These T cell receptor beta chains were read from a single sample in a study of T cell responses to AZD1222 COVID-19 vaccine. TCRdb's copy holds only in-frame clones and misses some; the assay was immunoSEQ multiplex PCR. The repertoire consists of some 64,000 clones, with 84% occurring once and the leading ten covering 7.3%. The source material was peripheral blood, sampled on day 0 of AZD1222 vaccination. The receptors originated from an adult in good health. The CDR3 runs from the conserved cysteine through the conserved F or W.

j_call,v_call,cdr3_aa
TRBJ1-5,TRBV19,CASSTSGYSNQPQHF
TRBJ1-4,TRBV7-9,CASSLDSGGEKLFF
TRBJ1-1,TRBV4-1,CASSQDLLAEAFF
TRBJ2-2,TRBV7-8,CASSLQIARGGTGELFF
TRBJ2-3,TRBV5-1,CASSLGLAGGHTDTQYF
TRBJ2-3,TRBV6-4,CASSATGTDTQYF
TRBJ2-7,TRBV9,CASSVSPSYEQYF
TRBJ2-5,TRBV7-6,CASSPDRVAETQYF
TRBJ2-2,TRBV10-3,CAIKKERGGTGELFF
TRBJ1-4,TRBV15,CATSRGGAVSGKLFF
TRBJ1-2,TRBV19,CASTRGGAGYGYTF
TRBJ2-1,TRBV7-8,CASSLEIPQSSYNEQFF
TRBJ2-1,TRBV27,CASSLRQVYNEQFF
TRBJ2-7,TRBV7-2,CASSPRGGDGEQYF
TRBJ2-7,TRBV7-2,CASSNRGGYEQYF
TRBJ2-2,TRBV9,CASSVGGTSGPGELFF